Below, 3 T cell receptor beta chains from the same sample are listed, as sequenced in a study of T cell repertoires in aging, cancer and after chemotherapy (dated 2019 in TCRdb). TCR beta rearrangements were amplified from genomic DNA extracted from peripheral blood rather than from sorted cells or RNA. TCRdb records Illumina MiSeq as the sequencer. Multiplex touch-down PCR with a mixed TRB-A/B primer pool was used to amplify rearranged TRB sequences covering the V, D and J segments. The public reads were reanalyzed by TCRdb: fastp trimming at Q25, MiXCR alignment, in-frame beta chains only. Each CDR3 protein gets just one entry, which takes the most common genes and DNA from the rows behind it. This sample lists about 9,200 distinct CDR3 sequences; roughly 39% were detected once. Of the sample, just over 8% is held by the ten largest clones. The sequencing sample was made of blood. The receptors come from a human donor in good health.

This clonotype is medium-sized within its sample. V and J are TRBV19 and TRBJ2-2, with 7 bases aligning to TRBD2. Losses at the gene ends were 1 base for V and 4 bases for J; bases not matched to a gene: 3. The germline V gene has CDR1 LNHDA and CDR2 SQIVND (reference sequence). The CDR3 spans 15 residues. The CDR3 loop is CASSIVERGTGELFF. The CDR3 bases are TGTGCCAGTAGTATAGTCGAGCGGGGCACCGGGGAGCTGTTTTTT.

This clonotype was counted between two and nine times. The chain combines TRBV19 with TRBJ2-7, with a tentative D call TRBD1 (6 bases). The CDR3 is 13 amino acids. V was clipped by 5 bases and J by 2 bases, with 10 bases between them. CDR1 and CDR2 from the germline V gene are LNHDA and SQIVND (reference sequence). The CDR3 loop reads CASSLRTAYEQYF. CDR3 DNA sequence: TGTGCCAGTAGTTTAAGGACAGCCTACGAGCAGTACTTC.

This clonotype was counted only a few times. The chain couples TRBV19 to TRBJ2-3; D might be TRBD2 (5 bases). Germline V lookup: CDR1 LNHDA, CDR2 SQIVND (reference sequence). The CDR3 spans 14 residues. The ends were cut back, 5 bases at V and 1 base at J, with 10 bases in the middle. The CDR3 DNA sequence: TGTGCCAGTAGTTCGCCCGGGGGCACAGATACGCAGTATTTT. Translation gives CASSSPGGTDTQYF.